This TCR beta chain is drawn from a study of blood T cell repertoires in COVID-19. In the study overall: T cells, B-cell-depleted T cells, or PBMCs provided the cDNA or gDNA that served as material.

V lost 5 bases and J lost 5, with 17 bases in between. The CDR3 runs to 15 residues. From germline, CDR1 is SGHAT and CDR2 FQNNGV. In the study's own analysis: Reference gene primer amplification yielded estimated nucleated cell counts. Sequencing used immunoSEQ multiplex PCR; TCRdb keeps in-frame clones, though not all of them. V, J and clone size are taken as reported in that table, and D and trimming were inferred from the DNA itself. The sample consists of about 310,000 clones, about 90% of them appearing once. The origin of this receptor is a woman aged 45-65 years who had recovered from COVID-19. This chain joins TRBV11-2 and TRBJ2-3, with D possibly TRBD1 on 6 matching bases. The sequencing sample was made of peripheral blood. The CDR3 loop reads CASSRGQNPLDTQYF. CDR3 bases: TGTGCCAGCAGCCGCGGACAGAACCCTTTAGATACGCAGTATTTT. Full variable domain (rest looked up from reference TRBV11-2 and TRBJ2-3): EAGVAQSPRYKIIEKRQSVAFWCNPISGHATLYWYQQILGQGPKLLIQFQNNGVVDDSQLPKDRFSAERLKGVDSTLKIQPAKLEDSAVYLCASSRGQNPLDTQYFGPGTRLTVL.